These T cell receptor beta chains were read from a single sample in a study of T cells in Graves' hyperthyroidism and ophthalmopathy. In TCRdb, the multiplex PCR reads were re-called with MiXCR into one record per CDR3 protein. The top ten hold approximately 30% of the sample, which has more than 500,000 distinct CDR3 sequences, roughly 15% seen once. The sequencing sample was made of blood. The receptors derive from a woman in her 30s with Graves' ophthalmopathy. CDR3s include the opening cysteine and the closing phenylalanine or tryptophan. D genes are given only for firm matches. The size of a clone is reported for some rows only, either as once, few or many, or as a class for expanded clones.

j_call,d_call,v_call,clone_size,cdr3_aa,cdr3_nt
TRBJ1-5,TRBD1,TRBV7-6,-,CASSPDRGRGGNQPQHF,TGTGCCAGCAGCCCGGACAGGGGGCGCGGGGGCAATCAGCCCCAGCATTTT
TRBJ1-2,-,TRBV11-2,few,CASSLVAGNGYTF,TGTGCCAGCAGCTTAGTTGCGGGGAATGGCTACACCTTC
TRBJ2-3,TRBD2,TRBV29-1,few,CSVMASGSGADTQYF,TGCAGCGTTATGGCTAGCGGGAGTGGGGCAGATACGCAGTATTTT
TRBJ2-7,-,TRBV7-9,many,CASSLTGRTYEQYF,TGTGCCAGCAGCTTAACGGGACGGACCTACGAGCAGTACTTC
TRBJ1-5,-,TRBV10-3,-,CAISGADNQPQHF,TGTGCCATCAGTGGGGCCGACAATCAGCCCCAGCATTTT
TRBJ2-7,TRBD2,TRBV6-2/TRBV6-3,many,CASSYFWSAGSYEQYF,TGTGCCAGCAGTTACTTTTGGTCAGCGGGAAGCTACGAGCAGTACTTC
TRBJ2-7,TRBD1,TRBV30,-,CAWSRDREGQYF,TGTGCCTGGAGTAGGGACAGGGAAGGGCAGTACTTC
TRBJ2-1,TRBD2,TRBV20-1,many,CSLLTVGGSTLGEQFF,TGCAGTCTGCTAACTGTGGGCGGGAGTACCCTCGGGGAGCAGTTCTTC
TRBJ2-1,-,TRBV28,-,CASGENNEQFF,TGTGCATCGGGGGAGAACAATGAGCAGTTCTTC
TRBJ2-6,-,TRBV20-1,-,CSASGSISGANVLTF,TGCAGTGCTAGCGGAAGCATCTCTGGGGCCAACGTCCTGACTTTC
TRBJ1-3,-,TRBV19,-,CASRHVGSGNTIYF,TGTGCCAGTAGGCACGTCGGCTCTGGAAACACCATATATTTT
TRBJ2-5,TRBD2,TRBV11-1,many,CASCREGRETQYF,TGTGCCAGCTGCAGGGAGGGTCGGGAGACCCAGTACTTC
TRBJ1-1,-,TRBV5-1,many,CASSQAGQRLNTEAFF,TGCGCCAGCAGCCAGGCCGGACAGAGACTGAACACTGAAGCTTTCTTT
TRBJ1-3,-,TRBV20-1,few,CSARGGGNTIYF,TGCAGTGCTAGAGGGGGGGGAAACACCATATATTTT
TRBJ2-2,TRBD2,TRBV27,-,CACALGGNGELFF,TGTGCCTGCGCTTTGGGGGGGAACGGGGAGCTGTTTTTT
TRBJ2-7,-,TRBV28,many,CASSFGDYEQYF,TGTGCCAGCAGTTTTGGGGACTACGAGCAGTACTTC
TRBJ2-7,-,TRBV10-3,few,CAIANLKRTISSYEQYF,TGTGCCATCGCCAACTTAAAAAGGACTATCAGCTCCTACGAGCAGTACTTC
TRBJ2-4,-,TRBV28,many,CASTLTGRNIQYF,TGTGCCAGCACTCTTACCGGGAGAAACATTCAGTACTTC
TRBJ2-3,-,TRBV6-2/TRBV6-3,-,CASKEDRITDTQYF,TGTGCCAGCAAAGAGGACAGAATCACAGATACGCAGTATTTT
TRBJ1-2,-,TRBV5-1,-,CASSQLANYGYTF,TGCGCCAGCAGCCAACTAGCTAACTATGGCTACACCTTC